This entry is about one T cell receptor (beta chain). As yet, its antigen is unknown. Generated by immunoSEQ multiplex PCR, the TCRdb table keeps only in-frame clones and is missing some. The sample has just over 65,000 clones, around 82% seen once. V gave up 3 bases and J gave up 5 bases, with 10 bases separating them. Germline V gives CDR1 LNHDA, CDR2 SQIVND (reference sequence). The CDR3 consists of 13 residues. The sample is drawn from a study of a mutant IDH1 vaccine in newly diagnosed glioma. Specified time point: week 23, last vaccination. The vaccine gave 300 ug of a 20-mer mutant IDH1 peptide subcutaneously per dose. New WHO grade 3 or 4 astrocytomas that were IDH1-mutant and ATRX-lost occurred in the donors.

The sequence came from a man younger than 35 with glioma. This chain uses TRBV19 with TRBJ1-1; a weak D match, TRBD1 (5 bases). Source: PBMCs, taken from a glioma patient whose treatment included an IDH1 peptide vaccine. The CDR3: CASSMSGSTEAFF. The CDR3 coding sequence is TGTGCCAGTAGTATGTCAGGGTCGACTGAAGCTTTCTTT.